The T cell receptor beta chain under discussion was sequenced for a study of glioma-infiltrating T cells. Notes on this clonotype: Its antigen is unidentified.

Study-wide results and limits: Above-expected tissue-blood divergence occurred in all gliomas, most in low-grade ones. Very few CDR3 sequences were shared between tissue and blood.

The iRepertoire nested amplicon-rescue multiplex PCR amplified TCR alpha and beta CDR3s from RNA. A single record per CDR3 protein comes from TCRdb applying MiXCR to the multiplex PCR reads. The sample records 95,000 to 110,000 distinct CDR3 sequences, less than 30% being singletons. The sequencing sample was made of glioma tissue, nonneoplastic brain tissue, or PBMCs (not recorded which). The clonotype comes from a human donor with low-grade glioma or glioblastoma, undergoing nonglioma brain surgery, or in good health (not recorded which).

As DNA, the CDR3 is TGTGCCAGCAGCCCCCCCGGACTAGCGGGGATCGAGACCCAGTACTTC. Amino acid sequence: CASSPPGLAGIETQYF. The rearrangement uses TRBV3-1 and TRBJ2-5, with TRBD2 matching 12 bases. The CDR3 has 16 amino acids. Trimming at V came to 4 bases and at J to 5 bases, leaving 8 bases not matched to a gene. CDR1 LGHDT and CDR2 YNNKEL come from the germline V gene (reference sequence).